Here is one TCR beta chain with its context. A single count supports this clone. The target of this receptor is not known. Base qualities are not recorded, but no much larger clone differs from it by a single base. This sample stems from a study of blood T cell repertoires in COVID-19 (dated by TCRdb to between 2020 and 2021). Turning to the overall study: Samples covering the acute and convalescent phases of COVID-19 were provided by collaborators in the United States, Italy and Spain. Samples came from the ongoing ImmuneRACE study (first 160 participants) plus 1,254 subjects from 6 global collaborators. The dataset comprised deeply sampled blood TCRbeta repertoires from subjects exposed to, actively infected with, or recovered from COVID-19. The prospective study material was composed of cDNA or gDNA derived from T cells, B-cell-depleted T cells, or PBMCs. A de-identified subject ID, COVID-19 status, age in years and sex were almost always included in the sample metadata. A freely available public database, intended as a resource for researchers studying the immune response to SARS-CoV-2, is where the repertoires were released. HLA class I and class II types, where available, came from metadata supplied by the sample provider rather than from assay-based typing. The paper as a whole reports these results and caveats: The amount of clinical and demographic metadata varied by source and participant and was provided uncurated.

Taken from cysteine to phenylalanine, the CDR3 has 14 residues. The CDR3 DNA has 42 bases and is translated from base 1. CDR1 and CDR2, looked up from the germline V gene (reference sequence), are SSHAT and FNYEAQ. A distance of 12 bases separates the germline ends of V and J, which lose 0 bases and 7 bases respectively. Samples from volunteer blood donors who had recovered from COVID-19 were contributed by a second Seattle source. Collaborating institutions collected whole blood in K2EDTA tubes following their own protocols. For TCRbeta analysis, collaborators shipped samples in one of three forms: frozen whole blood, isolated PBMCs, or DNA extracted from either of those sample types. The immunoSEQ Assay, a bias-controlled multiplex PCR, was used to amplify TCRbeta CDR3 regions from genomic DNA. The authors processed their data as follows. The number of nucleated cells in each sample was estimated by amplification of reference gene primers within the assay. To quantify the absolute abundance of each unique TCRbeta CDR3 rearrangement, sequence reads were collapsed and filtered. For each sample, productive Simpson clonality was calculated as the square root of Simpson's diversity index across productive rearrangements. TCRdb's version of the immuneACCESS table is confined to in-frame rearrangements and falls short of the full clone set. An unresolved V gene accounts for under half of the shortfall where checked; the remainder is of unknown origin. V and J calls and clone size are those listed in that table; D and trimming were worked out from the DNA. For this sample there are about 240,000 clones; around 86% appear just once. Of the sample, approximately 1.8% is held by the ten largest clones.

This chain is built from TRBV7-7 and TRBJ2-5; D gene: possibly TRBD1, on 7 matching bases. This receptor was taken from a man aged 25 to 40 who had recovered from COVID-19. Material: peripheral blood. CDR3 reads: CASSLAYRGGTQYF. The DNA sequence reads TGTGCCAGCAGCTTAGCTTACAGGGGAGGGACCCAGTACTTC.